This T cell receptor beta chain is from a study of blood T cell repertoires in COVID-19. Turning to the study itself: Samples came from the United States, Italy and Spain, spanning acute and convalescent COVID-19. The analysed material was cDNA or gDNA that came from T cells, B-cell-depleted T cells, or PBMCs.

Original processing notes: Quantification of nucleated cells was approximated via reference gene primer amplification. Libraries were prepared by immunoSEQ multiplex PCR; TCRdb keeps only in-frame clonotypes and omits some of them. V and J calls and clone size are those listed in that table; D and trimming were worked out from the DNA. This table holds some 54,000 clones, more than 85% found once. Germline CDR1 SGHAT, CDR2 FQNNGV. CDR3 length: 14 amino acids. V lost 1 base and J lost 1, with 7 bases in between. Material: peripheral blood. The chain uses TRBV11-2 and TRBJ1-1, with D uncertain. This TCR was sampled from a man between 60 and 75 years old with acute or convalescent COVID-19. Here the CDR3 reads CASSLVTGNTEAFF. Written as DNA, the CDR3 is TGTGCCAGCAGCTTAGTGACGGGGAACACTGAAGCTTTCTTT.